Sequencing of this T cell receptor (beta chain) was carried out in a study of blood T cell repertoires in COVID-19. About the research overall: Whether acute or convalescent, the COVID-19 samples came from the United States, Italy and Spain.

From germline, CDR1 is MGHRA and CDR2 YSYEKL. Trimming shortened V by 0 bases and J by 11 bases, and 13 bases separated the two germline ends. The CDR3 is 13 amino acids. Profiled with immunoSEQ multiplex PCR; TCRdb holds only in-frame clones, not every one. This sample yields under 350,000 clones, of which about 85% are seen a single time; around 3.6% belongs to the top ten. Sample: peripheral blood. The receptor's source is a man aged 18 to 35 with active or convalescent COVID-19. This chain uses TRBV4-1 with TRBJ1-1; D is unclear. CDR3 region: CASSQEEEFKAFF. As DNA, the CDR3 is TGCGCCAGCAGCCAAGAAGAAGAGTTTAAGGCTTTCTTT.